This T cell receptor beta chain was sequenced during a study of shared clonotypes between healthy human individuals. Study-wide background: Each donor's CD8 memory used one plate, CD8 naive two, each CD4 subset three.

Cells designated naive CD8 were CD45RO-negative and were positively selected for CCR7, with terminally differentiated effector memory CD45RA+ cells excluded. Only Caucasian adults living in Nashville, Tennessee made up the donor group. This clone was found once. The antigen is undetermined. The CDR3 is 13 residues long. The germline V gene encodes CDR1 SEHNR and CDR2 FQNEAQ (reference sequence). V lost 8 bases to trimming and J lost 2 bases, with 12 bases between them. Study outcomes and limitations: Measured sharing among donors was expected to vary with sequencing depth.

Measured with immunoSEQ multiplex PCR; TCRdb has only the in-frame clones, and not every one. The sample gives more than 2 million clones, about 95% of which show up once; roughly 1% is in the top ten. What was sequenced was naive CD8+ T cells sorted from blood. The chain uses TRBV7-9 and TRBJ1-1; D perhaps matches TRBD1 (5 bases). The receptor's source is a man aged 18 to 29 in good health. In DNA form, the CDR3 reads TGTGCCAGCCGGAGGGGAATAAACACTGAAGCTTTCTTT. As protein: CASRRGINTEAFF.